This T cell receptor beta chain was sequenced for a study of CD8+ T cells in alopecia areata. Treatment defined: oral pan-JAK inhibitor, 5-10 mg twice daily. General study points: Baseline CD8+ expansion's link to response remains uncertain, as there was one nonresponder.

Germline V gene lookup returns CDR1 LNHDA and CDR2 SQIVND (reference sequence). Trimming shortened V by 6 bases and J by 0 bases, and 12 bases separated the two germline ends. CDR3 length: 14 residues. cDNA serving as the sequencing template came from extracted, reverse transcribed RNA. Assay used: immunoSEQ multiplex PCR; TCRdb lists only in-frame clones, some missing. The sample gives 65,000 to 75,000 clones, 29% of which show up once; 14% to 15% is in the top ten. This clone turned up a few times. Antigen specificity is unknown. The sequence derives from a human donor with alopecia areata. The sequenced sample was CD8+ T cells sorted from blood, obtained at week 4, from a patient treated with tofacitinib. The chain employs TRBV19 and TRBJ2-7; D might be TRBD1 or TRBD2, each matching 6 bases. The CDR3 protein is CASSPGAISYEQYF. CDR3 nucleotides: TGTGCCAGTAGCCCGGGGGCCATCTCCTACGAGCAGTACTTC.